This note documents a single TCR beta chain sequence. The antigen it recognizes is unknown. The record has no base qualities; no much larger clone is one base away. The data belong to a study of blood T cell repertoires in COVID-19 (TCRdb year 2020). Broadly, across the study: The collaborator samples originated in the United States, Italy and Spain and spanned the acute and convalescent phases of COVID-19. Deeply sampled blood TCRbeta repertoires from subjects exposed to, actively infected with, or recovered from COVID-19 were included in the dataset. Samples were obtained from the ongoing ImmuneRACE study (first 160 participants) and from some 1,300 subjects provided by 6 global collaborators. A freely available public database, intended as a resource for researchers studying the immune response to SARS-CoV-2, is where the repertoires were released. A de-identified subject ID, COVID-19 status, age in years and sex were almost always included in the sample metadata. Where available, HLA class I and class II types were taken from metadata supplied by the sample provider and were not determined by assay-based typing. The prospective study material was composed of cDNA or gDNA derived from T cells, B-cell-depleted T cells, or PBMCs.

Collaborating institutions collected whole blood in K2EDTA tubes following their own protocols. For TCRbeta analysis, collaborator samples were shipped as frozen whole blood, as isolated PBMCs, or as DNA extracted from either sample type. The CDR3 goes from the cysteine to the phenylalanine over 14 residues. The read is trimmed to its CDR3 DNA, 42 bases read in frame from base 1. As encoded in the germline V gene (reference sequence), CDR1 is GTSNPN while CDR2 is SVGIG. V loses 1 base, J loses 7 bases, and the germline ends lie 17 bases apart. What the authors observed across the whole study: Clinical and demographic metadata were provided uncurated, with the amount varying by source and participant.

TCRbeta CDR3 regions were amplified from genomic DNA using the immunoSEQ Assay, a bias-controlled multiplex PCR. In the original analysis: The number of nucleated cells in each sample was estimated by amplification of reference gene primers within the assay. Sequence reads were collapsed and filtered to measure the absolute abundance of every unique TCRbeta CDR3 rearrangement. For each sample, productive Simpson clonality was calculated as the square root of Simpson's diversity index over productive rearrangements. TCRdb took this table from immuneACCESS and kept in-frame rearrangements with V and J called. Such tables lack part of the clones; where checked against another copy, unresolved V genes explain under half of the gap, and the rest is unexplained. The DNA gave D and trimming, while V, J and clone size come from that table. The sample data list some 80,000 clones, and 80% to 90% of these were observed just once. The ten largest clones represent roughly a sixth of the sample.

Sequenced input: peripheral blood. The sequence links TRBV30 to TRBJ2-7; possibly the D gene is TRBD2, per 6 matching bases. The origin of this receptor is a human donor in a cohort sampled during active COVID-19. The CDR3 protein is CAWSAGTLEGEQYF. The nucleotide sequence reads TGTGCCTGGAGTGCCGGGACTCTCGAGGGGGAGCAGTACTTC.